This T cell receptor beta chain was sequenced during a study of early T cells in non-severe SARS-CoV-2 infection. Study-wide results and caveats: The study's VDJdb matching favored anti-spike CD8 responses and missed private and CD4 specificities.

This clonotype appeared many times. No antigen is known for it. Individually, cDNA molecules had unique molecular identifiers attached to them. TCRdb itself ran the 5' RACE reads through MiXCR, one entry per CDR3 protein. The table records about 48,000 distinct CDR3 sequences, 13% of them present only once. V gave up 8 bases and J gave up 2 bases, with 13 bases separating them. Germline V gives CDR1 SQVTM, CDR2 ANQGSEA. The CDR3 has 13 amino acids. The receptor's source is an adult who was a healthcare worker with PCR-confirmed SARS-CoV-2 infection or an uninfected control (not recorded which). The V gene is TRBV29-1, the J gene TRBJ2-1; D ambiguous. The sample taken for sequencing was whole blood. Here the CDR3 reads CSFRGQTYNEQFF. In nucleotides, the CDR3 is TGCAGCTTTCGTGGGCAAACCTACAATGAGCAGTTCTTC.